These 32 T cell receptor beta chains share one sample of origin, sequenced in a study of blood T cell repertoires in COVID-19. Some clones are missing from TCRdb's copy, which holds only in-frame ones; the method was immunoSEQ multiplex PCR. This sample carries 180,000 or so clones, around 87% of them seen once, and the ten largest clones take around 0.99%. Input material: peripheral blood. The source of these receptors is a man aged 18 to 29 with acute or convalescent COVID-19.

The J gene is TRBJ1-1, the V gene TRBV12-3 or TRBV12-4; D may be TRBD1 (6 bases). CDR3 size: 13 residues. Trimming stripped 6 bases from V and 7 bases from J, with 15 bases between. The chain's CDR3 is CASSPDSWIEAFF. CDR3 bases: TGTGCCAGCAGCCCGGACAGTTGGATTGAAGCTTTCTTT.

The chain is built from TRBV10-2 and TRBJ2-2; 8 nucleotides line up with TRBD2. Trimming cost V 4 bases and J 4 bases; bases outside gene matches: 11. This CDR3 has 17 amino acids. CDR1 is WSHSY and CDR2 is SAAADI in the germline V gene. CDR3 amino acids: CASSVRAGAPVTGELFF. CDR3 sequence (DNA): TGCGCCAGCAGTGTTAGAGCGGGGGCCCCCGTCACCGGGGAGCTGTTTTTT.

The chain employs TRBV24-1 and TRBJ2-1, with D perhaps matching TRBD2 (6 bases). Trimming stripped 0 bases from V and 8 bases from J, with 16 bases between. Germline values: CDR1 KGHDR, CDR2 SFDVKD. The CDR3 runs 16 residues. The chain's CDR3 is CATSDLVFGGTHEQFF. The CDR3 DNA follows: TGTGCCACCAGTGATTTGGTTTTTGGAGGGACCCATGAGCAGTTCTTC.

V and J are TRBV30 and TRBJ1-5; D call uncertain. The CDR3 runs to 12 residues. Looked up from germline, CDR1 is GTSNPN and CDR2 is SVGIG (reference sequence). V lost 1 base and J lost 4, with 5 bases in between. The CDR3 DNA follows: TGTGCCTGGAGTGGGAGAAATCAGCCCCAGCATTTT. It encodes CAWSGRNQPQHF.

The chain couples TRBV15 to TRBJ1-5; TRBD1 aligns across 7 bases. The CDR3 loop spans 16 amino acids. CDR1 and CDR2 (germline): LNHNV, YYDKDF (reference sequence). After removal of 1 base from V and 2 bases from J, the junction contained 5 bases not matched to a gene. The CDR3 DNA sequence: TGTGCCACCAGCAGAGTGGACAGGTTGCGCAATCAGCCCCAGCATTTT. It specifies CATSRVDRLRNQPQHF.

CDR3 protein: CASSSGTGAYGYTF. The CDR3 DNA is TGTGCCAGCAGTTCCGGGACAGGGGCCTATGGCTACACCTTC. The V gene is TRBV6-5, the J gene TRBJ1-2; 10 bases fit TRBD1. The CDR3 totals 14 residues. Per germline, CDR1 MNHEY and CDR2 SVGAGI. V was pared by 4 bases and J by 4 bases, with 3 bases of the junction left unmatched.

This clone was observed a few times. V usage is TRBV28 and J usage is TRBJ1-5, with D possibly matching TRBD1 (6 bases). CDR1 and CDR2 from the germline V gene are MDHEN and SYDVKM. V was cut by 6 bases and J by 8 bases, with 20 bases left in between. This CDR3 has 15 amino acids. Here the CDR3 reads CASSDRDKSWEPQHF. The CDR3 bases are TGTGCCAGCAGCGACCGGGACAAATCATGGGAGCCCCAGCATTTT.

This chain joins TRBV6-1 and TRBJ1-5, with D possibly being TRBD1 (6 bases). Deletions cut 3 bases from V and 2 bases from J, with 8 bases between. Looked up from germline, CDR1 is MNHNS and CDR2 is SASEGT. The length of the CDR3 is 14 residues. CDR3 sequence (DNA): TGTGCCAGCAGTGACAGGGGCGGCAATCAGCCCCAGCATTTT. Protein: CASSDRGGNQPQHF.

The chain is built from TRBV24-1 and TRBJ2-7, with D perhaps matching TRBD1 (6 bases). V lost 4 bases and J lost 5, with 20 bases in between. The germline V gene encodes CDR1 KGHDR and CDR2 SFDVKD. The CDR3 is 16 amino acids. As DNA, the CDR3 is TGTGCCACCAGTGACCCCCGGGCTTCCAGGGGCCACGAGCAGTACTTC. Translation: CATSDPRASRGHEQYF.

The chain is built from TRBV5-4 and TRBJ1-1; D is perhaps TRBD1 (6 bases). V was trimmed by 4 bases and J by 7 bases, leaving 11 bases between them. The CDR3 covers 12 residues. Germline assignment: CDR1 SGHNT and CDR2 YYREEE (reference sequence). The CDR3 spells CASSPGHGEAFF. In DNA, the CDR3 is TGTGCCAGCAGCCCGGGACATGGTGAAGCTTTCTTT.

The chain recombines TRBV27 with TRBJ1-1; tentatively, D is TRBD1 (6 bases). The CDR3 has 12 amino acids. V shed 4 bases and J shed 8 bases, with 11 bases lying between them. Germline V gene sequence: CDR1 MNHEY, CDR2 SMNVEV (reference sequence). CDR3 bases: TGTGCCAGCAGTTCCCGGGGGGGCGAAGCTTTCTTT. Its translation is CASSSRGGEAFF.

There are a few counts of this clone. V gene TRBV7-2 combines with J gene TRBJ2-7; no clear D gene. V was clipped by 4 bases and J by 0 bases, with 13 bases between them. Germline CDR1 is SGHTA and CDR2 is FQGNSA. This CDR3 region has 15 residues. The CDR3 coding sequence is TGTGCCAGCAGCTCCCAGACTGGAAACTCCTACGAGCAGTACGTC. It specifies CASSSQTGNSYEQYV.

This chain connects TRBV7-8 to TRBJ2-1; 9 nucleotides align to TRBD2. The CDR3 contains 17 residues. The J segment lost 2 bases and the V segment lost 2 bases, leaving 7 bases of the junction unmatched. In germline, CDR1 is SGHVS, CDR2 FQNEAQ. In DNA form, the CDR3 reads TGTGCCAGCAGCTTACGGGCGGGGGGGCTAACCTACAATGAGCAGTTCTTC. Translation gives CASSLRAGGLTYNEQFF.

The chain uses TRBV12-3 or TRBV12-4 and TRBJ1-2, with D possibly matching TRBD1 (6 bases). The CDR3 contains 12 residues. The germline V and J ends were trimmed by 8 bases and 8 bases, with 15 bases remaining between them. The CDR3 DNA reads TGTGCCAGCTCCGCCGACAGGTCCGGCTACACCTTC. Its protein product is CASSADRSGYTF.

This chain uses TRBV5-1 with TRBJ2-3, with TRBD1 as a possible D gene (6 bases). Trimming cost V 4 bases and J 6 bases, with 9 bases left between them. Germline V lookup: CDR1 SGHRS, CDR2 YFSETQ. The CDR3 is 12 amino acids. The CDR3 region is CASSDTGDTQYF. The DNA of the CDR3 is TGCGCCAGCAGCGATACAGGGGATACGCAGTATTTT.

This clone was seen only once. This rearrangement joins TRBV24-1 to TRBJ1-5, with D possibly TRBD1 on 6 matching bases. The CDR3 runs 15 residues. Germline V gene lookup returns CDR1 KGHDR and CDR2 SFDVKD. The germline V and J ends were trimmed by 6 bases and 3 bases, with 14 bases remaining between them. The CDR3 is CATSLGTLPNQPQHF. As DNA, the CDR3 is TGTGCCACCAGTTTAGGGACACTACCCAATCAGCCCCAGCATTTT.

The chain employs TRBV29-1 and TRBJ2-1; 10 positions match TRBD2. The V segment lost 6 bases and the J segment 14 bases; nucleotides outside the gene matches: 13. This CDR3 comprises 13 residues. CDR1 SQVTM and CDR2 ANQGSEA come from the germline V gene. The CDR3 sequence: CSVELSGGPREFF. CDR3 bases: TGCAGCGTAGAACTTAGCGGGGGGCCCCGGGAGTTCTTC.

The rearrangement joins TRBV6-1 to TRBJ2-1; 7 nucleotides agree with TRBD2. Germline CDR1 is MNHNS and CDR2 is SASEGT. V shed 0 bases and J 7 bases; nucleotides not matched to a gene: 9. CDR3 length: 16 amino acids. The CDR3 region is CASSEAGLAVRNEQFF. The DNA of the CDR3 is TGTGCCAGCAGTGAAGCTGGGCTAGCGGTTAGGAATGAGCAGTTCTTC.

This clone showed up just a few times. DNA for the CDR3: TGTGCCACCACCCCCTGGGGAGCCGATTCACCCCTCCACTTT. Its translation is CATTPWGADSPLHF. This chain uses TRBV24-1 with TRBJ1-6; no definite D call. Germline CDR1 and CDR2: KGHDR and SFDVKD. The CDR3 contains 14 residues. V lost 8 bases to trimming and J lost 8 bases, with 15 bases between them.

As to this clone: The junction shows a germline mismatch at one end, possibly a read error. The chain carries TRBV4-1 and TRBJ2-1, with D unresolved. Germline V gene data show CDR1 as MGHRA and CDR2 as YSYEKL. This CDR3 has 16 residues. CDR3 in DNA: TGCGCCAGCAGCCTTACGACTCCGAGCTCCTACAATGAGCAGCTCTTC. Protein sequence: CASSLTTPSSYNEQLF.

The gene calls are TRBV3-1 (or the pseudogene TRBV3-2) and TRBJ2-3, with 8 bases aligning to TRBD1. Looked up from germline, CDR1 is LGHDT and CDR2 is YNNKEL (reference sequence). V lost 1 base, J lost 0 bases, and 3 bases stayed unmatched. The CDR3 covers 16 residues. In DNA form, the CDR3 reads TGTGCCAGCAGCCAAGTTGGGACAGGTAGCACAGATACGCAGTATTTT. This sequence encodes CASSQVGTGSTDTQYF.

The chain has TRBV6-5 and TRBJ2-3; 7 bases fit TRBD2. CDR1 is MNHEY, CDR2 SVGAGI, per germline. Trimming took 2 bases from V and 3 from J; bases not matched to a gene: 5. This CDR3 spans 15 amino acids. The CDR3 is CASSYEGLQTDTQYF. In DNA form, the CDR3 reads TGTGCCAGCAGTTACGAGGGACTACAAACAGATACGCAGTATTTT.

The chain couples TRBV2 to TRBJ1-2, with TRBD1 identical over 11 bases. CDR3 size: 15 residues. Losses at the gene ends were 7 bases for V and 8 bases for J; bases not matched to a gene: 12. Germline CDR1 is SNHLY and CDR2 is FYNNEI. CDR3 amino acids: CASKWGGQGAEGYTF. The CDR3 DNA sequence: TGTGCCAGCAAGTGGGGCGGACAGGGGGCGGAAGGCTACACCTTC. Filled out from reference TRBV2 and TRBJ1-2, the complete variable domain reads EPEVTQTPSHQVTQMGQEVILRCVPISNHLYFYWYRQILGQKVEFLVSFYNNEISEKSEIFDDQFSVERPDGSNFTLKIRSTKLEDSAMYFCASKWGGQGAEGYTFGSGTRLTVV.

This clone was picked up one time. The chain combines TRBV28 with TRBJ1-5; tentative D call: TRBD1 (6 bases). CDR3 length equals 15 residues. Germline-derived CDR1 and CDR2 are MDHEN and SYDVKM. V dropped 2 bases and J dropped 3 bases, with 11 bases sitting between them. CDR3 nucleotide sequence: TGTGCCAGCAGTTTAGGGACACCCGTCAATCAGCCCCAGCATTTT. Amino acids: CASSLGTPVNQPQHF.

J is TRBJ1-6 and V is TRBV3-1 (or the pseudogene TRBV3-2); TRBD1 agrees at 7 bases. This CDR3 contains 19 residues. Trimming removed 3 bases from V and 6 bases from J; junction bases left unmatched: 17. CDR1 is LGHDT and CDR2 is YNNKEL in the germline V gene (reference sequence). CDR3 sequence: CASSHDPYRGLLGNSPLHF. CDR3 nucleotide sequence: TGTGCCAGCAGCCACGACCCCTACAGGGGACTTCTTGGTAATTCACCCCTCCACTTT.

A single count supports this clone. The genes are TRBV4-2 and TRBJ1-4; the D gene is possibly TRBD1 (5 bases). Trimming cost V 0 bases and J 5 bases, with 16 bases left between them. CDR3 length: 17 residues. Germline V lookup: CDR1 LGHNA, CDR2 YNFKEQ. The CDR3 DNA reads TGTGCCAGCAGCCAAGAAGAAAGGAGGGGAGGGAATGAAAAACTGTTTTTT. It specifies CASSQEERRGGNEKLFF.

The CDR3: CAMTQRDRQETQYF. CDR3 DNA: TGTGCCATGACCCAAAGGGACAGACAAGAGACCCAGTACTTC. The chain has TRBV2 and TRBJ2-5, with TRBD1 identical over 7 bases. V lost 10 bases, J lost 2 bases, and 10 bases stayed unmatched. This CDR3 region has 14 residues. The germline gives CDR1 SNHLY, CDR2 FYNNEI.

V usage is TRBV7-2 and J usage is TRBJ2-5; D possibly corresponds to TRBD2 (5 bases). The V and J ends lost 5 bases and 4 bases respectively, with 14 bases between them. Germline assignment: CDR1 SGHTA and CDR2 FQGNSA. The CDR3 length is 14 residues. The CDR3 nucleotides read TGTGCCAGCAGCCCGCTGCGGGTAGGAGAGACCCAGTACTTC. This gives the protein CASSPLRVGETQYF.

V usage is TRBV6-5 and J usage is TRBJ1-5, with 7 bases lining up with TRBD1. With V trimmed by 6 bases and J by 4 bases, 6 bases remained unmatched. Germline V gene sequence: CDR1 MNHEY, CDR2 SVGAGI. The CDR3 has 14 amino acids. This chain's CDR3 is CASRTGTANQPQHF. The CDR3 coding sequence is TGTGCCAGCAGAACCGGGACAGCTAATCAGCCCCAGCATTTT.

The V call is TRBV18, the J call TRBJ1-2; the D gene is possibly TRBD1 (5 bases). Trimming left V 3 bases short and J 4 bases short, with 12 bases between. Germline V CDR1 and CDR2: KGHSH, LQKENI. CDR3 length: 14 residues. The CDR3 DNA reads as TGTGCCAGCTCACCCAGAGACAGTATCTATGGCTACACCTTC. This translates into CASSPRDSIYGYTF.

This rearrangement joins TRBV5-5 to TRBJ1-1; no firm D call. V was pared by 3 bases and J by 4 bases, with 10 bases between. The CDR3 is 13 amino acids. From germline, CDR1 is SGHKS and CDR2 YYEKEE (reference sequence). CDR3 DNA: TGTGCCAGCAGCTACAACGCGGGCACTGAAGCTTTCTTT. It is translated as CASSYNAGTEAFF.

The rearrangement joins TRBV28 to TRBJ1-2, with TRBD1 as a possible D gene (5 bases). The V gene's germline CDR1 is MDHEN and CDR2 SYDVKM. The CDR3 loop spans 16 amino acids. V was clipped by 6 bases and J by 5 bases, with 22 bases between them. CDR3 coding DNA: TGTGCCAGCAGATATCCCCCCGGGCAGGGAAGTTATGGCTACACCTTC. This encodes CASRYPPGQGSYGYTF.